The T cell receptor beta chain described here comes from a study of blood T cell repertoires in COVID-19. Study context: The origin of the acute and convalescent COVID-19 samples was the United States, Italy and Spain.

V dropped 3 bases and J dropped 6; count of bases not matched to a gene: 6. CDR1 and CDR2 from the germline V gene are SGDLS and YYNGEE. This CDR3 contains 14 residues. The authors' processing: For nucleated cells, counts were estimated from reference gene primer amplification. Method: immunoSEQ multiplex PCR; TCRdb's copy keeps in-frame clones and lacks some. V, J and clone size reflect that table, while D and trimming were determined from the DNA. This sample carries 250,000 to 350,000 clones, approximately 88% of them seen once, and the ten largest clones take around 6%. Material: peripheral blood. The TCR comes from a man younger than 35 who had recovered from COVID-19. The V call is TRBV9, the J call TRBJ2-3; 8 bases are shared with TRBD2. The CDR3 here is CASSAGSGTDTQYF. The CDR3 DNA reads as TGTGCCAGCAGCGCGGGTAGCGGGACGGATACGCAGTATTTT.